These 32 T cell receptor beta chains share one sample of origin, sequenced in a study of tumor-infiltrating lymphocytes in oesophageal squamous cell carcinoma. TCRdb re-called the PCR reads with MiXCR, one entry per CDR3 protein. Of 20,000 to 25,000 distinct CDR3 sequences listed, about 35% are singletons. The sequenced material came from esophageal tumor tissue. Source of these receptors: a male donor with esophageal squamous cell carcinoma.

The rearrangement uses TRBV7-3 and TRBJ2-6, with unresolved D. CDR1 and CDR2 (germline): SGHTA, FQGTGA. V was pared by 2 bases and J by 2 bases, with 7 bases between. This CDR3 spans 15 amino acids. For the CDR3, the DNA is TGTGCCAGCAGCTTAGGCACAGCTGGGGCCAACGTCCTGACTTTC. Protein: CASSLGTAGANVLTF.

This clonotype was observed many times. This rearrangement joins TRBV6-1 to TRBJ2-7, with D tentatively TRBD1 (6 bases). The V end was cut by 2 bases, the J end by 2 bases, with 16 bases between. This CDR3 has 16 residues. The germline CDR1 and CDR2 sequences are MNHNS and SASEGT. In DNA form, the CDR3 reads TGTGCCAGCAGTGAAAGCTTAGGGGGAGCAGCCTACGAGCAGTACTTC. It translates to CASSESLGGAAYEQYF.

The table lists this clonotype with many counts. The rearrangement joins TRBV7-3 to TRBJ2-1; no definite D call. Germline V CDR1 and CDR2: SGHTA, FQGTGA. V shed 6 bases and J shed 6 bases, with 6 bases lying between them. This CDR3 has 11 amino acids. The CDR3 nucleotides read TGTGCCAGCAGTCTCGGCAATGAGCAGTTCTTC. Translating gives CASSLGNEQFF.

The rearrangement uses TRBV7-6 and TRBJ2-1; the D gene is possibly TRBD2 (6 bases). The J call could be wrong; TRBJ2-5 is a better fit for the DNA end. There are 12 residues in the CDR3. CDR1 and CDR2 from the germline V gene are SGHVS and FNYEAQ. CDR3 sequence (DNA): TGTGCTAGCGGACGTTCCTGGGAGACCCAGTACTTC. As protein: CASGRSWETQYF.

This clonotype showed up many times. DNA for the CDR3: TGTGCCAGTAGTACCCCAGGACAGGGGCGGGCTTTCTTT. Encoded protein: CASSTPGQGRAFF. The chain uses TRBV19 and TRBJ1-1; 9 nucleotides line up with TRBD1. Germline V CDR1 and CDR2: LNHDA, SQIVND (reference sequence). V was clipped by 4 bases and J by 11 bases; unmatched bases: 8. The length of the CDR3 is 13 residues.

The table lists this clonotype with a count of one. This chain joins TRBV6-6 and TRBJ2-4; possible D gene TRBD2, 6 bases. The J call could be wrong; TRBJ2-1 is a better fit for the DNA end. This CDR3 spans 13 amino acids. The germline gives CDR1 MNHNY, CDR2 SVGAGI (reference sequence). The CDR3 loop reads CASSSRGWGEQFF. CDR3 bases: TGTGCCAGCAGCTCGCGGGGCTGGGGTGAGCAGTTCTTC.

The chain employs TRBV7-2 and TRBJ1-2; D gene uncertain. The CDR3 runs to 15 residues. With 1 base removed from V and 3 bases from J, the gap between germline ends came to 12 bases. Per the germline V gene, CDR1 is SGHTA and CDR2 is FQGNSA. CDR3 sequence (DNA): TGTGCCAGCAGCTTAGATTTTGGAGCCGACTATGGCTACACCTTC. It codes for CASSLDFGADYGYTF.

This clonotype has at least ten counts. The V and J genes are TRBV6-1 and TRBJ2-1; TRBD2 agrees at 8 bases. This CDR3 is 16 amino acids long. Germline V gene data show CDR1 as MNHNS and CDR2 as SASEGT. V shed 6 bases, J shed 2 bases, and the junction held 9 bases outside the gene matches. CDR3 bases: TGTGCCAGCAGCGTGGCGGGAGGCCTCACCTACAATGAGCAGTTCTTC. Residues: CASSVAGGLTYNEQFF.

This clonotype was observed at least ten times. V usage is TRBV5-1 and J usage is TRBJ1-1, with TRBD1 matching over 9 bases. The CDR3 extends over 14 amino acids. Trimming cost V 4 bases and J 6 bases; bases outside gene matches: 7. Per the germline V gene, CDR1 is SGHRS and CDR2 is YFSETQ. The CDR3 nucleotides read TGCGCCAGCAGCCTTACAGGGGGCTACTCTGAAGCTTTCTTT. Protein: CASSLTGGYSEAFF. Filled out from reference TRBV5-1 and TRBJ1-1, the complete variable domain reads KAGVTQTPRYLIKTRGQQVTLSCSPISGHRSVSWYQQTPGQGLQFLFEYFSETQRNKGNFPGRFSGRQFSNSRSEMNVSTLELGDSALYLCASSLTGGYSEAFFGQGTRLTVV.

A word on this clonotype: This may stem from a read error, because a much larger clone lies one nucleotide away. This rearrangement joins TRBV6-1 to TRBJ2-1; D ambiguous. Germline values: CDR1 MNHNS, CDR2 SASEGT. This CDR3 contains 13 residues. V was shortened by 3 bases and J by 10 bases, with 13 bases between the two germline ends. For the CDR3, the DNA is TGTGCCAGCAGTGAGTTTTCGGCTCGCGAGCAGTTCTTC. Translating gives CASSEFSAREQFF.

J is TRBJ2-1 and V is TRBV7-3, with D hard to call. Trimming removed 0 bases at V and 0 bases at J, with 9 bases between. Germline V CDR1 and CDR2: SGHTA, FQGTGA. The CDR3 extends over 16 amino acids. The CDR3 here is CASSLTLAVSYNEQFF. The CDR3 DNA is TGTGCCAGCAGCTTAACGTTGGCGGTCTCCTACAATGAGCAGTTCTTC.

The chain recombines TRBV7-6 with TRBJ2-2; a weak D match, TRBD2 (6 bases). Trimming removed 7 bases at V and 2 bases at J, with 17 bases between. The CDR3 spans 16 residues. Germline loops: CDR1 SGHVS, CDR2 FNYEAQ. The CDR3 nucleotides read TGTGCCAGCAACCCCGCGGGGCGGATTAACACCGGGGAGCTGTTTTTT. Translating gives CASNPAGRINTGELFF.

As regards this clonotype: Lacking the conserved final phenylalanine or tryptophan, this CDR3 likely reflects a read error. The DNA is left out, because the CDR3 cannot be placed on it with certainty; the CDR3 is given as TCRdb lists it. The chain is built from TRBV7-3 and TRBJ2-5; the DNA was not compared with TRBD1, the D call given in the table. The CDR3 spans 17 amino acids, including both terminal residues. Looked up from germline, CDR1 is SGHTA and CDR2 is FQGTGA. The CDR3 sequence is CASSLSGQGNSPLHFGN.

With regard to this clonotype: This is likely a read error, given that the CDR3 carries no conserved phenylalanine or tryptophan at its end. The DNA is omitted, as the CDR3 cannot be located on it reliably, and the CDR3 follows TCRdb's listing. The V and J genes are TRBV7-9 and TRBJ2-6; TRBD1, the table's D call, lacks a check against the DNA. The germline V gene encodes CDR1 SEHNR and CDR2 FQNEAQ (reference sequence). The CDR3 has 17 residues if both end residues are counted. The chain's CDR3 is CASSAAGQGWETQYFGA.

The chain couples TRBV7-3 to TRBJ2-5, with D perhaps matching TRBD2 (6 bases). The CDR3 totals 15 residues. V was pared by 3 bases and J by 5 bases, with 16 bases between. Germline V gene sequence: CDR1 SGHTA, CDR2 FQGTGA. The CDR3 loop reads CASSFQGGGGETQYF. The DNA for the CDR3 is TGTGCCAGCAGCTTTCAGGGAGGCGGAGGGGAGACCCAGTACTTC. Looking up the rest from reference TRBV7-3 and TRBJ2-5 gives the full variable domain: GAGVSQTPSNKVTEKGKYVELRCDPISGHTALYWYRQSLGQGPEFLIYFQGTGAADDSGLPNDRFFAVRPEGSVSTLKIQRTERGDSAVYLCASSFQGGGGETQYFGPGTRLLVL.

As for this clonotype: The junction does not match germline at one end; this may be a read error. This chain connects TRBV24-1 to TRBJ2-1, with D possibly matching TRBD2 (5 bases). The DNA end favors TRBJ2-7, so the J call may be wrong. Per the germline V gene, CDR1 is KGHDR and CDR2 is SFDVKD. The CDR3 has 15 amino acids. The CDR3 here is CATSETGLTSNEQYF. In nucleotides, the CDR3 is TGTGCCACCAGTGAAACCGGACTGACCTCCAACGAGCAGTACTTC.

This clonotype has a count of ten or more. CDR3 in amino acids: CASSLTGGNYGYTF. CDR3 nucleotides: TGCGCCAGCAGCTTGACAGGGGGCAACTATGGCTACACCTTC. This chain uses TRBV5-1 with TRBJ1-2, with 9 nucleotides matching TRBD1. The V gene end was trimmed by 1 base and the J gene end by 2 bases; junction bases not matched to a gene: 0. This CDR3 has 14 amino acids. Germline loops: CDR1 SGHRS, CDR2 YFSETQ.

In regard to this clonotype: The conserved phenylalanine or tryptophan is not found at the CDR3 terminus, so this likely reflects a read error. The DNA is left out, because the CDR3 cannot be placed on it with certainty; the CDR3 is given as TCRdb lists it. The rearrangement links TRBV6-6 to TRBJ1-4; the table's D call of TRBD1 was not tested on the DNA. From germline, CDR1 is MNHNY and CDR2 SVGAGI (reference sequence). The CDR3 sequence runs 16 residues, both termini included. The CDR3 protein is CASRDRQGADEQFFGP.

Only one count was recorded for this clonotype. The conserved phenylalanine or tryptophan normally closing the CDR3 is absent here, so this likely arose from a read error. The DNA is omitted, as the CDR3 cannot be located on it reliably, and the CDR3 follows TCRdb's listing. The CDR3 reads CASSLEASSGNEQFFGP. V and J are TRBV5-1 and TRBJ2-6; the D segment call TRBD2 is taken from the table without a DNA check. Germline-derived CDR1 and CDR2 are SGHRS and YFSETQ. The CDR3 adds up to 17 amino acids, both ends counted.

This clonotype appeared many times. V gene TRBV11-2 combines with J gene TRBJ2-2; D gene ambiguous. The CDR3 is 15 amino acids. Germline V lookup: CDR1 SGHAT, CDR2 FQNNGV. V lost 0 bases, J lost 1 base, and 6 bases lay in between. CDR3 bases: TGTGCCAGCAGCTTAGACAGGCTGAACACCGGGGAGCTGTTTTTT. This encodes CASSLDRLNTGELFF.

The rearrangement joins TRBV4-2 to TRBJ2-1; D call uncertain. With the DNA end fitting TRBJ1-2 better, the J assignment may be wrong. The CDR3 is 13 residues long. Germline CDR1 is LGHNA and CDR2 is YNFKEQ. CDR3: CASSRRESGGYTF. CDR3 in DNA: TGTGCCAGCAGCCGGCGTGAATCGGGTGGCTACACCTTC.

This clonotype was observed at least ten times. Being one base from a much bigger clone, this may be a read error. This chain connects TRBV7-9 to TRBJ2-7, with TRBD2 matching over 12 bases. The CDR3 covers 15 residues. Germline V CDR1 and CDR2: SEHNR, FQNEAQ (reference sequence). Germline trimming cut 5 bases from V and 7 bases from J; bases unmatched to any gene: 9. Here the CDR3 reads CASSRTSGESNEQYF. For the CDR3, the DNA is TGTGCCAGCAGCCGGACTAGCGGGGAGAGTAATGAGCAGTACTTC.

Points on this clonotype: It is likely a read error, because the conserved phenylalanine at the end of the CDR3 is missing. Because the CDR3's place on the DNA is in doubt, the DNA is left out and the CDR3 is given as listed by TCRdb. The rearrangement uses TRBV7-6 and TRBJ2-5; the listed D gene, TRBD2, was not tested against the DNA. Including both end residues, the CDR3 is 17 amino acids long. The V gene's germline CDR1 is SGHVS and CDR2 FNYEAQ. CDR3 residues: CASSSSGSGNNEQYFGS.

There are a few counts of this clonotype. As DNA, the CDR3 is TGTGCCAGCAGCTCTGGACAGGGGGTGACAGATACGCAGTATTTT. Its translation is CASSSGQGVTDTQYF. This chain links TRBV7-9 with TRBJ2-3; 10 positions agree with TRBD1. V gave up 4 bases and J gave up 3 bases; unmatched junction bases: 4. Germline-derived CDR1 and CDR2 are SEHNR and FQNEAQ (reference sequence). The CDR3 sequence is 15 residues long.

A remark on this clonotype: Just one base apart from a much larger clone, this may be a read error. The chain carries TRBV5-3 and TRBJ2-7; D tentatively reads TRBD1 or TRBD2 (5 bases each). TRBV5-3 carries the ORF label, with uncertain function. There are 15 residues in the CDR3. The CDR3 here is CASSFRGEGRSQQYF. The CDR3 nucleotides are TGTGCCAGCAGCTTTCGAGGTGAGGGGCGATCGCAGCAGTACTTC.

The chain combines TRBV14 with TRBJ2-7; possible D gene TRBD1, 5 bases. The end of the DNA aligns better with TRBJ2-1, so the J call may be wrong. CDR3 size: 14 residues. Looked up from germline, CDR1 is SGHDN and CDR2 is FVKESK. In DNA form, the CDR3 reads TGTGCCAGCAGCCACCCCGGTGGGGCCAATGAGCAGTTCTTC. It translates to CASSHPGGANEQFF.

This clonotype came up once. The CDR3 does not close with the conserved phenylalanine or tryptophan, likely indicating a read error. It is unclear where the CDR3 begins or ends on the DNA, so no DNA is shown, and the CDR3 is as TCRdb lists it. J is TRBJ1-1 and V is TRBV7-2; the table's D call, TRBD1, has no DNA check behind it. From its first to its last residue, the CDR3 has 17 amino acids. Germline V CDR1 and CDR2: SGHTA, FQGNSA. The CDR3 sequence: CASSLFYGEPTSSTSAP.

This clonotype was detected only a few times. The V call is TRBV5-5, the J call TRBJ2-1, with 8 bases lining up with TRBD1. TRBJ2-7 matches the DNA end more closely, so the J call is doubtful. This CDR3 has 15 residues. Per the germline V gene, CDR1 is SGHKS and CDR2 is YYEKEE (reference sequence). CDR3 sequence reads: CASSSTGTGSYEQYF. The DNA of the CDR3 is TGTGCCAGCAGCTCCACCGGGACAGGCTCCTACGAGCAGTACTTC.

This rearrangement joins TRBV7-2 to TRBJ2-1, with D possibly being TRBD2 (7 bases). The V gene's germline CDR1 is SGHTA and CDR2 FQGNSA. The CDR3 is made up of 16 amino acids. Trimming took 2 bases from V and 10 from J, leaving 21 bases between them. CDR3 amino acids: CASSLQGNGGAYEQFF. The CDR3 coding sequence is TGTGCCAGCAGCTTACAGGGGAATGGGGGGGCCTACGAGCAGTTCTTC.

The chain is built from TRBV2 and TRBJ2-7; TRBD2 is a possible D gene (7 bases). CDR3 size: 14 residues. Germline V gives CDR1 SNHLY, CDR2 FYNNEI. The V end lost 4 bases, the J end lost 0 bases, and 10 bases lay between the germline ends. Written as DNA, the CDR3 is TGTGCCAGCAGTGCTCGGGGGGCCTCCTACGAGCAGTACTTC. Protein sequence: CASSARGASYEQYF.

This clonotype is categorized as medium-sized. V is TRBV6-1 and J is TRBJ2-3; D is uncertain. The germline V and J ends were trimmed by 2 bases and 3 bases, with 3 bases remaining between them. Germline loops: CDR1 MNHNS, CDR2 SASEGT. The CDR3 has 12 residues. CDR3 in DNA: TGTGCCAGCAGTGAATTAACAGATACGCAGTATTTT. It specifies CASSELTDTQYF.

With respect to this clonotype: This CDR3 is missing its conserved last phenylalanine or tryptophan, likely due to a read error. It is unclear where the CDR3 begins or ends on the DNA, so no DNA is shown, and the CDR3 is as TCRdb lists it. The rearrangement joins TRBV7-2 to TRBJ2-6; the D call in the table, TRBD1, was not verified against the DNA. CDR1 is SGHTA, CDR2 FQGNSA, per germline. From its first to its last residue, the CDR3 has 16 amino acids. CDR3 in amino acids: CASSLSGMVHEQYFGA.